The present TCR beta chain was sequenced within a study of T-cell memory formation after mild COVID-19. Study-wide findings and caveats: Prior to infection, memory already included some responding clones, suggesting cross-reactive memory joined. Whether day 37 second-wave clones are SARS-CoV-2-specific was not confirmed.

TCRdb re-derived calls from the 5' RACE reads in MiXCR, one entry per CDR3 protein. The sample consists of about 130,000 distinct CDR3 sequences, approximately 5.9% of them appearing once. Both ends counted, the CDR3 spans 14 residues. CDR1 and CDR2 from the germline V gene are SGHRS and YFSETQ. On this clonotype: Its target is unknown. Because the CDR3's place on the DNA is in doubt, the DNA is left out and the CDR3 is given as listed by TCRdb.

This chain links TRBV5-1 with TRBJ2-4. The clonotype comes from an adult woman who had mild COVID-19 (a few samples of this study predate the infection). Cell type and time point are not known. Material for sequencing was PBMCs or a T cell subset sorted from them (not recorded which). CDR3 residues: CASSFGPGENIQYF.